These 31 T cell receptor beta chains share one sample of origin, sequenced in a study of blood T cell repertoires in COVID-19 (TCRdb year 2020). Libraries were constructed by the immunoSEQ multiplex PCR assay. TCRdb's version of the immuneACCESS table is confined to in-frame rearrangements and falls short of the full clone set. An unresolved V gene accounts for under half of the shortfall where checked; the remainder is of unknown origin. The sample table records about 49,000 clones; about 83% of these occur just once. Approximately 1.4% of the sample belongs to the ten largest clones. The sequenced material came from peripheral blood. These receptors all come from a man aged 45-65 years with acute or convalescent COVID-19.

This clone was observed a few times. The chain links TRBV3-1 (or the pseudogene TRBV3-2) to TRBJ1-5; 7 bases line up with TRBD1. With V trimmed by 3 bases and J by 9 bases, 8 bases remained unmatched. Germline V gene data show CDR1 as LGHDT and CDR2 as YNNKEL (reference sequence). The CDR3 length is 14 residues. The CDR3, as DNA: TGTGCCAGCAGCCAGGGGGGACAGAACTCGCCCCAGCATTTT. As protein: CASSQGGQNSPQHF.

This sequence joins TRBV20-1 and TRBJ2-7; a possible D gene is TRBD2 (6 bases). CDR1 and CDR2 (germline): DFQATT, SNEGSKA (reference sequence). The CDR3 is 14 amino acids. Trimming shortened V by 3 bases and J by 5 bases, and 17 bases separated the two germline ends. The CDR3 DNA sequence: TGCAGTGCTAGTAATCCGAAGGGGAGGAACGAGCAGTACTTC. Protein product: CSASNPKGRNEQYF.

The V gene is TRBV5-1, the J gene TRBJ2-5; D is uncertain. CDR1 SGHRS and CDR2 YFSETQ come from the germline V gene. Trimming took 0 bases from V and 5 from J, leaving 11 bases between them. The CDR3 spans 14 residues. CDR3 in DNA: TGCGCCAGCAGCTTGGCGTCAAGCAGGGAGACCCAGTACTTC. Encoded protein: CASSLASSRETQYF.

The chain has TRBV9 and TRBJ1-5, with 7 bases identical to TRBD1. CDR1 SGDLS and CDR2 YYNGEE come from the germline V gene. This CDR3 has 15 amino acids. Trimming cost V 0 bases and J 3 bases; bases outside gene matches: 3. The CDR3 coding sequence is TGTGCCAGCAGCGTAGGAGGGGGCTACAATCAGCCCCAGCATTTT. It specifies CASSVGGGYNQPQHF.

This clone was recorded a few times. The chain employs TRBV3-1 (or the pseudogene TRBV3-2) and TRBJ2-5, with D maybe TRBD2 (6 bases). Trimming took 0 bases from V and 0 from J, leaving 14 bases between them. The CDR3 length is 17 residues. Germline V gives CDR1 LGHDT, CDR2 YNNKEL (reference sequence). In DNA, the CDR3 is TGTGCCAGCAGCCAAGATATTCGCGGGGTGTACCAAGAGACCCAGTACTTC. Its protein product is CASSQDIRGVYQETQYF.

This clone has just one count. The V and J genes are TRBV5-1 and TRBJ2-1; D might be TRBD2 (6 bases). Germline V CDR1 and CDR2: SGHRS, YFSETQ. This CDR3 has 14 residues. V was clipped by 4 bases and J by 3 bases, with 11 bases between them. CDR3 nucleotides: TGCGCCAGCAGCCCGGGACTTCGCTACAATGAGCAGTTCTTC. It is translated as CASSPGLRYNEQFF.

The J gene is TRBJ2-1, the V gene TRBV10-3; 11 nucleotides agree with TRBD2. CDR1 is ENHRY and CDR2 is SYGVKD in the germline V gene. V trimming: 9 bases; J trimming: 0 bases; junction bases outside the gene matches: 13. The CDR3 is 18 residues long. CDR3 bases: TGTGCCATACAACCGGGACTAGCGGCCGTGAGCTCCTACAATGAGCAGTTCTTC. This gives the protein CAIQPGLAAVSSYNEQFF.

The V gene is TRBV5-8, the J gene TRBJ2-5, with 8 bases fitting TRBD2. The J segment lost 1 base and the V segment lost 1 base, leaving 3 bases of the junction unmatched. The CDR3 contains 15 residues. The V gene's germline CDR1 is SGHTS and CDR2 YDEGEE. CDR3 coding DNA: TGTGCCAGCAGCTTGTTCGCGGGGGGCCAAGAGACCCAGTACTTC. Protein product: CASSLFAGGQETQYF.

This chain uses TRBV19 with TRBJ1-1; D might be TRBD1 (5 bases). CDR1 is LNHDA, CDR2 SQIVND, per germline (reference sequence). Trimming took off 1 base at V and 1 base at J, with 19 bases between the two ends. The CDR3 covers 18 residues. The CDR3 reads CASSIGLVRLDRNTEAFF. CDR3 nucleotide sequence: TGTGCCAGTAGTATAGGACTCGTCAGGCTTGACAGGAACACTGAAGCTTTCTTT.

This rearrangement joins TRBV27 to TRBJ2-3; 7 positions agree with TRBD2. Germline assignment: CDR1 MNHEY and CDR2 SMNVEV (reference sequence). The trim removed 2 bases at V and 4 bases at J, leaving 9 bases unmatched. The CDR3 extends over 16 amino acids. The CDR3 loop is CASSLALPGGPDTQYF. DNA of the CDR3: TGTGCCAGCAGTTTAGCCCTTCCGGGGGGACCAGATACGCAGTATTTT.

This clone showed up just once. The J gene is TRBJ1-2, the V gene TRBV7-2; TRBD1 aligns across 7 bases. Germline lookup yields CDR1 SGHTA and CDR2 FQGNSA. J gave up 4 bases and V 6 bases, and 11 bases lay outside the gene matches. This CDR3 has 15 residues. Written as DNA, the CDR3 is TGTGCCAGCAGTCGAGAGGGGGCGCTTAGCTATGGCTACACCTTC. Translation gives CASSREGALSYGYTF.

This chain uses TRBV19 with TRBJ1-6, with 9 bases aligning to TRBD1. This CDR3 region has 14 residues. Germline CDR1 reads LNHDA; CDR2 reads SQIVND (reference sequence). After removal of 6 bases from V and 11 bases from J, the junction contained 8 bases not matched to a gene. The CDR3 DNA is TGTGCCAGTAGGAAGGACAGGGGAAGCACACCCCTCCACTTT. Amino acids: CASRKDRGSTPLHF.

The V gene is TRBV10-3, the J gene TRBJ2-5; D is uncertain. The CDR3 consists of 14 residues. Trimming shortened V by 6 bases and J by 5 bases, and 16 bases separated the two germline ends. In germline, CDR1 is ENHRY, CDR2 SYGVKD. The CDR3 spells CAIRDTSVRETQYF. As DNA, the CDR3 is TGTGCCATCAGAGACACCTCGGTCAGGGAGACCCAGTACTTC.

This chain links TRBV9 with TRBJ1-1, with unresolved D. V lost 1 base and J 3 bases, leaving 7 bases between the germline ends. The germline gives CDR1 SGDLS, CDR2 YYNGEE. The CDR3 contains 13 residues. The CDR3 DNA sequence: TGTGCCAGCAGCGTAAGCGCTCACACTGAAGCTTTCTTT. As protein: CASSVSAHTEAFF.

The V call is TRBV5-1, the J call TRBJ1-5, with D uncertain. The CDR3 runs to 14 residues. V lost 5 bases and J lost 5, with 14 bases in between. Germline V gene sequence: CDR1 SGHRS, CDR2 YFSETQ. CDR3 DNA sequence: TGCGCCAGCAGACCACTCCCGGAGCATCAGCCCCAGCATTTT. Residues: CASRPLPEHQPQHF.

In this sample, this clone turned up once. CDR3 residues: CASSQNTEAFF. The CDR3 coding sequence is TGTGCCAGCAGCCAAAACACTGAAGCTTTCTTT. The V gene is TRBV27, the J gene TRBJ1-1; D ambiguous. Germline lookup yields CDR1 MNHEY and CDR2 SMNVEV (reference sequence). V was cut by 6 bases and J by 2 bases, with 4 bases left in between. The CDR3 totals 11 residues.

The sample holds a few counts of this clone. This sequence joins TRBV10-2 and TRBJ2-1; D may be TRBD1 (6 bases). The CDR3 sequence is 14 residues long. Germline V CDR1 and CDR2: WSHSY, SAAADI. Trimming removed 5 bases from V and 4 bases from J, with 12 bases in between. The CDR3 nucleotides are TGCGCCAGCAGTCCGGCAGGGACATACAATGAGCAGTTCTTC. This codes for CASSPAGTYNEQFF.

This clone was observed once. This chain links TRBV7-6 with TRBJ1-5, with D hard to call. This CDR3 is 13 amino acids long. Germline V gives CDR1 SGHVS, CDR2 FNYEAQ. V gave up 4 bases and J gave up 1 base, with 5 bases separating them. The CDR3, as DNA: TGTGCCAGCAGCTACAACAGCAATCAGCCCCAGCATTTT. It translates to CASSYNSNQPQHF.

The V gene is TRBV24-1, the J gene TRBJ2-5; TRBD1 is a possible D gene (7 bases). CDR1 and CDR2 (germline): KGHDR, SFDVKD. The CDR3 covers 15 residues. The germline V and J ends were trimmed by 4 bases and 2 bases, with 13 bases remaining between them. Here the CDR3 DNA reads TGTGCCACCAGTGACCCGACAGGGAGGCAAGAGACCCAGTACTTC. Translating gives CATSDPTGRQETQYF.

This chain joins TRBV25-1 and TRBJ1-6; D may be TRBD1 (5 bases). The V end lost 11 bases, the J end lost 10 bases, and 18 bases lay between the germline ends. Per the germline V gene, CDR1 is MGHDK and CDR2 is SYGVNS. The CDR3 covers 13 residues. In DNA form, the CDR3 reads TGTGCCTCCTGGGGAGGGGTCGGCTCACCCCTCCACTTT. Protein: CASWGGVGSPLHF.

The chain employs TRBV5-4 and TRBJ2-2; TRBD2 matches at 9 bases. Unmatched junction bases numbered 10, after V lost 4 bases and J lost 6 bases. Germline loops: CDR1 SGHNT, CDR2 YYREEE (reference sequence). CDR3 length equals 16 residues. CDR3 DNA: TGTGCCAGCAGCCGGACTAGCGTACAAAACCCCGGGGAGCTGTTTTTT. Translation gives CASSRTSVQNPGELFF.

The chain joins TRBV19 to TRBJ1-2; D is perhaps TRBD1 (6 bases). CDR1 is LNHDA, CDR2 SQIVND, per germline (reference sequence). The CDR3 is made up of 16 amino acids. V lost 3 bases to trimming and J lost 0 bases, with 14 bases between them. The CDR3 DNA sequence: TGTGCCAGTAGTATCGCTGGGACAAATACTAACTATGGCTACACCTTC. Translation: CASSIAGTNTNYGYTF.

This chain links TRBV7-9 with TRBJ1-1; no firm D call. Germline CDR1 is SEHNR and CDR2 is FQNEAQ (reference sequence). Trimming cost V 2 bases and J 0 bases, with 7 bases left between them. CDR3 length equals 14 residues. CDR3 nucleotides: TGTGCCAGCAGCTTACCGAGTATGAACACTGAAGCTTTCTTT. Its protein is CASSLPSMNTEAFF. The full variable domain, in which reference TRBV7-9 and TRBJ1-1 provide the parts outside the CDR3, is DTGVSQNPRHKITKRGQNVTFRCDPISEHNRLYWYRQTLGQGPEFLTYFQNEAQLEKSRLLSDRFSAERPKGSFSTLEIQRTEQGDSAMYLCASSLPSMNTEAFFGQGTRLTVV.

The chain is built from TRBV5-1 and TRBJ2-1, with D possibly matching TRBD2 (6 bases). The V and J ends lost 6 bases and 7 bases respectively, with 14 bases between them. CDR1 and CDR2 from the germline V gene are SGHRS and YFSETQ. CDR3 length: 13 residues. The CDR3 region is CASTGDSSNEQFF. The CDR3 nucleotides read TGCGCCAGCACCGGGGACTCCAGTAATGAGCAGTTCTTC.

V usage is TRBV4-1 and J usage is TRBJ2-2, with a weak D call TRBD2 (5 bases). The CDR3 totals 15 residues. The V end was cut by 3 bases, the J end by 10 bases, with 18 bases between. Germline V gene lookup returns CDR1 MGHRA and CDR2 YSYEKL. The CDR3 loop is CASSQAGRGLEELFF. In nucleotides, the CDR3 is TGCGCCAGCAGCCAGGCGGGTCGTGGGCTGGAGGAGCTGTTTTTT.

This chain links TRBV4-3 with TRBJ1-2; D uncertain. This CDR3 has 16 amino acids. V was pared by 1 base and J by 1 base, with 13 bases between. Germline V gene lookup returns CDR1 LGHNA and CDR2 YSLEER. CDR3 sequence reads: CASSQAWEDFNYGYTF. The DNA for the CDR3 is TGCGCCAGCAGCCAAGCTTGGGAGGATTTTAACTATGGCTACACCTTC.

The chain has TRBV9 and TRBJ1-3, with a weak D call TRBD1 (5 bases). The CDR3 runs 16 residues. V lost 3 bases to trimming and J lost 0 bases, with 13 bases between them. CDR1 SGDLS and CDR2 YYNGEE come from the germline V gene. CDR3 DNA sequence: TGTGCCAGCAGCGGAGACAGAGCCAGCTCTGGAAACACCATATATTTT. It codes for CASSGDRASSGNTIYF.

CDR3: CASSLPPGVSGNTIYF. CDR3 coding DNA: TGTGCCAGCAGCTTGCCCCCAGGGGTCTCTGGAAACACCATATATTTT. This chain connects TRBV7-2 to TRBJ1-3; tentatively, D is TRBD1 (6 bases). This CDR3 spans 16 amino acids. V was clipped by 3 bases and J by 0 bases, with 12 bases between them. CDR1 and CDR2 (germline): SGHTA, FQGNSA.

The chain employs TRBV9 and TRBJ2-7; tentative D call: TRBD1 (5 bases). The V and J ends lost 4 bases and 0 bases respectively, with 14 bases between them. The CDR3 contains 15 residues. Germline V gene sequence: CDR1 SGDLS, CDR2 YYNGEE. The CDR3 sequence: CASSPSPGPSYEQYF. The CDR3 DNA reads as TGTGCCAGCAGCCCTTCCCCAGGGCCCTCCTACGAGCAGTACTTC. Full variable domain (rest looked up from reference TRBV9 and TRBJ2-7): DSGVTQTPKHLITATGQRVTLRCSPRSGDLSVYWYQQSLDQGLQFLIQYYNGEERAKGNILERFSAQQFPDLHSELNLSSLELGDSALYFCASSPSPGPSYEQYFGPGTRLTVT.

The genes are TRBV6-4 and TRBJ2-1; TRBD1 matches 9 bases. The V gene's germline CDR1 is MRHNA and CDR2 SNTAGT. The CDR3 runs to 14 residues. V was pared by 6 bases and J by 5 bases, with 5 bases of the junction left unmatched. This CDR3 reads CASSGQGRHNEQFF. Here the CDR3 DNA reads TGTGCCAGCAGCGGACAGGGGCGACACAATGAGCAGTTCTTC.

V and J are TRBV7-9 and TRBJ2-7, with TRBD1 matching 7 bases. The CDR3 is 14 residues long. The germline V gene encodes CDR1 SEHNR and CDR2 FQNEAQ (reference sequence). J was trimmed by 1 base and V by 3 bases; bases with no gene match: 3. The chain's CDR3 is CASSLTGRSYEQYF. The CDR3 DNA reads TGTGCCAGCAGCTTGACAGGGAGATCCTACGAGCAGTACTTC.